These 8 T cell receptor beta chains came from one sample sequenced in a study of blood T cell repertoires in COVID-19. Assay used: immunoSEQ multiplex PCR; TCRdb lists only in-frame clones, some missing. The data contain about 160,000 clones, approximately 91% of them singletons. Sequencing was done on a sample of peripheral blood. The receptors were gathered from a man aged 18 to 30 with acute or convalescent COVID-19.

This clone was seen more than once but under ten times. V is TRBV6-2 or TRBV6-3 and J is TRBJ2-2; D possibly corresponds to TRBD1 (6 bases). This CDR3 contains 15 residues. Deletions cut 4 bases from V and 0 bases from J, with 9 bases between. Germline V CDR1 and CDR2: MNHEY, SVGEGT. DNA for the CDR3: TGTGCCAGCAGTTGGGGGCCAGCGAACACCGGGGAGCTGTTTTTT. Its translation: CASSWGPANTGELFF.

The V gene is TRBV6-1, the J gene TRBJ2-1, with TRBD2 identical over 14 bases. The CDR3 totals 18 residues. CDR1 and CDR2 from the germline V gene are MNHNS and SASEGT. V was clipped by 4 bases and J by 0 bases; unmatched bases: 5. CDR3 bases: TGTGCCAGCAGTGCACCGGGACTAGCGGGGGCCTCCTACAATGAGCAGTTCTTC. The encoded protein is CASSAPGLAGASYNEQFF.

V is TRBV19 and J is TRBJ2-7, with D possibly matching TRBD2 (5 bases). Trimming shortened V by 7 bases and J by 5 bases, and 15 bases separated the two germline ends. Germline lookup yields CDR1 LNHDA and CDR2 SQIVND (reference sequence). The CDR3 sequence is 13 residues long. CDR3 bases: TGTGCCAGTACTCCGTCTGGGAGAAACGAGCAGTACTTC. Translating gives CASTPSGRNEQYF.

This chain links TRBV18 with TRBJ2-7, with 7 bases identical to TRBD1. The germline V gene encodes CDR1 KGHSH and CDR2 LQKENI. The trim removed 4 bases at V and 2 bases at J, leaving 11 bases unmatched. The CDR3 runs 16 residues. The CDR3 coding sequence is TGTGCCAGCTCACTTTATACAGGGGACAACCCCTACGAGCAGTACTTC. This translates into CASSLYTGDNPYEQYF.

J is TRBJ1-2 and V is TRBV10-3; TRBD1 aligns across 12 bases. The CDR3 totals 15 residues. Germline CDR1 and CDR2: ENHRY and SYGVKD. Trimming took 10 bases from V and 5 from J; bases not matched to a gene: 11. This CDR3 is CASTGTGGAGYGYTF. The CDR3 nucleotides are TGTGCCAGCACCGGGACAGGGGGCGCAGGGTATGGCTACACCTTC.

The chain is built from TRBV24-1 and TRBJ2-3, with 9 bases fitting TRBD2. This CDR3 spans 18 amino acids. Per germline, CDR1 KGHDR and CDR2 SFDVKD. J gave up 4 bases and V 4 bases, and 14 bases lay outside the gene matches. For the CDR3, the DNA is TGTGCCACCAGTGACCCCGGCCCAGGGACTAGCCTCGCAGATACGCAGTATTTT. This sequence encodes CATSDPGPGTSLADTQYF.

The chain couples TRBV6-5 to TRBJ1-2, with TRBD1 as a possible D gene (5 bases). The CDR3 loop spans 13 amino acids. Germline V gene data show CDR1 as MNHEY and CDR2 as SVGAGI. Trimming stripped 0 bases from V and 6 bases from J, with 8 bases between. The CDR3 here is CASSYSQGDGYTF. The DNA for the CDR3 is TGTGCCAGCAGTTACTCGCAGGGTGATGGCTACACCTTC.

The rearrangement links TRBV5-1 to TRBJ2-7; TRBD1 is a possible D gene (6 bases). Germline CDR1 is SGHRS and CDR2 is YFSETQ. The CDR3 is 15 residues long. Trimming pared 2 bases from V and 2 bases from J, leaving 14 bases between. DNA for the CDR3: TGCGCCAGCAGCTTTACAGGGTCTCGGACCTACGAGCAGTACTTC. Its translation is CASSFTGSRTYEQYF.